This TCR beta chain was observed in a study of identical twins. The CDR3 runs 15 residues. J gave up 5 bases and V 1 base, and 3 bases lay outside the gene matches. CDR1 is MDHEN, CDR2 SYDVKM, per germline. In TCRdb, the 5' RACE reads were re-called with MiXCR into one record per CDR3 protein. Of some 1,700,000 distinct CDR3 sequences listed, under 35% are singletons. The clonotype was recovered from a newborn girl in good health. This chain links TRBV28 with TRBJ2-2; 8 bases are shared with TRBD1. Sequenced input: cord blood. This chain's CDR3 is CASSLSDRGTGELFF. CDR3 DNA: TGTGCCAGCAGTTTATCTGACAGGGGTACCGGGGAGCTGTTTTTT.